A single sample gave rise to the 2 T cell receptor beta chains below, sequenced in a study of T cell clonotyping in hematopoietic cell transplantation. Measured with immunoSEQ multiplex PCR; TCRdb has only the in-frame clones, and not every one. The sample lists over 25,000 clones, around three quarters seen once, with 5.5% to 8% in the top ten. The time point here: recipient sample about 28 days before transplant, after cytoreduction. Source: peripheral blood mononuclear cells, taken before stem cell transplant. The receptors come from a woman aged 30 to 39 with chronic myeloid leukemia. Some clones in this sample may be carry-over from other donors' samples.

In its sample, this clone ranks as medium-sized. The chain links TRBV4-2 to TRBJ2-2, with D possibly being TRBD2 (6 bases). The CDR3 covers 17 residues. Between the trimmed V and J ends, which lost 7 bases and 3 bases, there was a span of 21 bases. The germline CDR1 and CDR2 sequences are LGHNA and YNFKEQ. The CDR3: CASTNSAGQVDTGELFF. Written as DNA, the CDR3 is TGTGCCAGCACTAACTCGGCGGGGCAGGTCGACACCGGGGAGCTGTTTTTT.

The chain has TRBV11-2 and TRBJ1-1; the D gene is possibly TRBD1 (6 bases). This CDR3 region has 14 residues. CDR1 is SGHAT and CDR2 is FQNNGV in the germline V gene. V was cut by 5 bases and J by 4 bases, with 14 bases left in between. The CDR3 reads CASSPQGSVTEAFF. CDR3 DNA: TGTGCCAGCAGCCCACAGGGCTCGGTCACTGAAGCTTTCTTT.